This T cell receptor (beta chain) was documented in a study of shared clonotypes between healthy human individuals. Study results and limitations: Sampling covered blood only; tissue repertoires likely differ.

The study separated CD4+ cells into CD45RA+ naive and CD45RA-negative memory subsets. Germline V CDR1 and CDR2: SGHTA, FQGNSA. This CDR3 is built from 14 residues. V was shortened by 5 bases and J by 3 bases, with 10 bases between the two germline ends. Profiling relied on immunoSEQ multiplex PCR, and the TCRdb table lists in-frame clones only, not all of them. The repertoire has about 2.4 million clones, roughly 93% of them found once; the top ten carry about 0.39%. As regards this clone: The antigen remains undetermined.

This TCR was sampled from a man younger than 30 in good health. Some clones in this sample may be carry-over from other donors' samples. Source material: naive CD4+ T cells from PBMCs. Noted subset: CD45RA+ positively selected. The chain links TRBV7-2 to TRBJ2-2; no clear D gene. The CDR3, as DNA: TGTGCCAGCAGCCCCCAGAGTTACACCGGGGAGCTGTTTTTT. This gives the protein CASSPQSYTGELFF.